This T cell receptor (beta chain) appears in the sequencing data of a study of breast tumors, draining lymph nodes, adjacent tissues. This clonotype came up many times. The antigen remains unidentified. Overall study findings and caveats: That most tumor T cells come from lymph nodes remained unproven.

Each CDR3 protein gets one entry after TCRdb re-called the multiplex PCR reads with MiXCR. The table includes 200,000 to 300,000 distinct CDR3 sequences, over 25% detected once. Germline CDR1 reads DFQATT; CDR2 reads SNEGSKA (reference sequence). The V gene end was trimmed by 1 base and the J gene end by 0 bases; junction bases not matched to a gene: 1. The CDR3 is 15 amino acids. Breast cancer patients provided tissue from their axillary draining lymph nodes. The rearrangement joins TRBV20-1 to TRBJ2-1, with 9 bases matching TRBD2. The sample comprised axillary lymph node tissue. The sequence came from a female donor with breast cancer. Some clones in this sample may be carry-over from other donors' samples. Here the CDR3 DNA reads TGCAGTGCTAGAGTTAGCGGGAGCTCCTACAATGAGCAGTTCTTC. Translated: CSARVSGSSYNEQFF.